The 24 T cell receptor beta chains presented below share a single source sample, sequenced in a study of shared clonotypes between healthy human individuals. The protocol was immunoSEQ multiplex PCR, while the TCRdb copy is restricted to in-frame clones and leaves out a portion. The repertoire consists of 2 million to 2.5 million clones, with approximately 96% occurring once and the leading ten covering roughly 0.13%. The sequencing input was naive CD4+ T cells sorted from blood. The subset is: CD45RA+ positively selected. The receptors stem from a man aged 18 to 35 in good health.

The rearrangement joins TRBV5-1 to TRBJ1-4, with D perhaps TRBD1 (6 bases). This CDR3 spans 16 amino acids. V was shortened by 2 bases and J by 5 bases, with 16 bases between the two germline ends. Germline V gene sequence: CDR1 SGHRS, CDR2 YFSETQ. The CDR3 bases are TGCGCCAGCAGCTTAGGACAGCAATTACCAAATGAAAAACTGTTTTTT. This sequence encodes CASSLGQQLPNEKLFF.

This chain connects TRBV7-9 to TRBJ1-4, with D possibly being TRBD1 (6 bases). This CDR3 region has 16 residues. Germline V CDR1 and CDR2: SEHNR, FQNEAQ (reference sequence). The germline V and J ends were trimmed by 4 bases and 0 bases, with 12 bases remaining between them. The CDR3 DNA reads TGTGCCAGCAGCTCTGGGGGGCAAGCAACTAATGAAAAACTGTTTTTT. Its protein product is CASSSGGQATNEKLFF.

J is TRBJ1-6 and V is TRBV2; the D gene is possibly TRBD1 (6 bases). The germline V and J ends were trimmed by 9 bases and 9 bases, with 21 bases remaining between them. Germline V gene lookup returns CDR1 SNHLY and CDR2 FYNNEI. This CDR3 contains 15 residues. The CDR3 coding sequence is TGTGCCAGTACCCAGGAGGAGGGGGTCGGTTCACCCCTCCACTTT. Translated, it gives CASTQEEGVGSPLHF.

The J gene is TRBJ1-5, the V gene TRBV18; 8 nucleotides line up with TRBD1. Germline CDR1 is KGHSH and CDR2 is LQKENI. The ends lost 4 bases at V and 0 bases at J; junction bases unmatched: 2. The CDR3 is made up of 15 amino acids. This chain's CDR3 is CASSRTGYSNQPQHF. Here the CDR3 DNA reads TGTGCCAGCTCACGGACAGGGTATAGCAATCAGCCCCAGCATTTT.

The chain carries TRBV2 and TRBJ2-2, with 8 bases that match TRBD1. V shed 5 bases and J 5 bases; nucleotides not matched to a gene: 7. From germline, CDR1 is SNHLY and CDR2 FYNNEI. This CDR3 is 15 amino acids long. Here the CDR3 DNA reads TGTGCCAGCAGTAGGACAGGGCGGAAAACCGGGGAGCTGTTTTTT. It translates to CASSRTGRKTGELFF.

The chain couples TRBV7-2 to TRBJ2-7; 8 bases fit TRBD1. V shed 5 bases and J 3 bases; nucleotides not matched to a gene: 6. Germline CDR1 and CDR2: SGHTA and FQGNSA. The CDR3 consists of 14 residues. The CDR3 coding sequence is TGTGCCAGCAGCCGTCAGGGGGCGGGCTACGAGCAGTACTTC. It yields the protein CASSRQGAGYEQYF.

V gene TRBV5-1 combines with J gene TRBJ1-3, with D maybe TRBD1 (5 bases). This CDR3 region has 15 residues. Looked up from germline, CDR1 is SGHRS and CDR2 is YFSETQ. The V end lost 1 base, the J end lost 1 base, and 9 bases lay between the germline ends. CDR3 nucleotide sequence: TGCGCCAGCAGCTTGACAGGTCAATCTGGAAACACCATATATTTT. Amino acid sequence: CASSLTGQSGNTIYF. Full variable domain (missing parts from reference TRBV5-1 and TRBJ1-3): KAGVTQTPRYLIKTRGQQVTLSCSPISGHRSVSWYQQTPGQGLQFLFEYFSETQRNKGNFPGRFSGRQFSNSRSEMNVSTLELGDSALYLCASSLTGQSGNTIYFGEGSWLTVV.

The gene calls are TRBV21-1 and TRBJ2-2; the table's D call, TRBD2, has no DNA check behind it. TRBV21-1 is described as a pseudogene. CDR3 length: 13 amino acids. The CDR3 sequence is CASIVRAGGELFF. In DNA, the CDR3 is TGTGCCAGCATCGTCCGGGCGGGCGGGGAGCTGTTTTTT.

The rearrangement uses TRBV29-1 and TRBJ2-4; D call uncertain. CDR3 length equals 13 residues. Trimming stripped 6 bases from V and 1 base from J, with 10 bases between. The germline V gene has CDR1 SQVTM and CDR2 ANQGSEA. The CDR3 DNA sequence: TGCAGCGTAGAGGATAGGGCCAAAAACATTCAGTACTTC. The encoded protein is CSVEDRAKNIQYF.

V is TRBV2 and J is TRBJ2-3; D is perhaps TRBD2 (5 bases). V lost 4 bases, J lost 0 bases, and 11 bases lay in between. The germline CDR1 and CDR2 sequences are SNHLY and FYNNEI. CDR3 length: 15 amino acids. The CDR3 loop reads CASSVIWTSTDTQYF. CDR3 nucleotides: TGTGCCAGCAGTGTCATTTGGACTAGCACAGATACGCAGTATTTT.

This chain links TRBV7-2 with TRBJ1-5; a possible D gene is TRBD1 (5 bases). In germline, CDR1 is SGHTA, CDR2 FQGNSA. The CDR3 consists of 14 residues. The V gene lost 5 bases and the J gene lost 4 bases, with 12 bases spanning the gap. CDR3 coding DNA: TGTGCCAGCAGCCGACAGTCAAGTAATCAGCCCCAGCATTTT. Translating gives CASSRQSSNQPQHF.

The V and J genes are TRBV6-1 and TRBJ1-5; no clear D. V was shortened by 7 bases and J by 7 bases, with 11 bases between the two germline ends. Germline CDR1 is MNHNS and CDR2 is SASEGT. This CDR3 has 12 residues. CDR3 region: CASTRTGQPQHF. Written as DNA, the CDR3 is TGTGCCAGCACCAGGACCGGACAGCCCCAGCATTTT.

CDR3: CSGRGAGGEKLFF. In DNA, the CDR3 is TGCAGCGGGCGGGGGGCCGGAGGCGAAAAACTGTTTTTT. The rearrangement uses TRBV29-1 and TRBJ1-4, with a possible D match to TRBD1 (6 bases). There are 13 residues in the CDR3. CDR1 is SQVTM, CDR2 ANQGSEA, per germline. V shed 7 bases and J shed 8 bases, with 17 bases lying between them. Based on the CDR3 plus reference TRBV29-1 and TRBJ1-4, the full variable domain is SAVISQKPSRDICQRGTSLTIQCQVDSQVTMMFWYRQQPGQSLTLIATANQGSEATYESGFVIDKFPISRPNLTFSTLTVSNMSPEDSSIYLCSGRGAGGEKLFFGSGTQLSVL.

As concerns this clone: Other DNA sequences in the sample encode the same CDR3. This sequence joins TRBV19 and TRBJ2-7; TRBD1 aligns across 8 bases. Germline V gene data show CDR1 as LNHDA and CDR2 as SQIVND (reference sequence). The V gene end was trimmed by 3 bases and the J gene end by 2 bases; junction bases not matched to a gene: 6. This CDR3 has 15 amino acids. The CDR3 DNA sequence: TGTGCCAGTAGTATCGGCGGACAGGGCACCTACGAGCAGTACTTC. Its protein is CASSIGGQGTYEQYF.

The CDR3 spells CASSLPGGGQETQYF. The DNA of the CDR3 is TGCGCCAGCAGCTTGCCGGGAGGCGGGCAAGAGACCCAGTACTTC. The chain has TRBV5-1 and TRBJ2-5; TRBD2 matches 7 bases. Germline V gives CDR1 SGHRS, CDR2 YFSETQ. The CDR3 spans 15 residues. V was pared by 1 base and J by 2 bases, with 5 bases of the junction left unmatched.

DNA for the CDR3: TGTGCCAGCAGTGGCGGACAGGGGTGGGACAATGAGCAGTTCTTC. Its protein product is CASSGGQGWDNEQFF. The chain is built from TRBV27 and TRBJ2-1; TRBD1 agrees at 9 bases. From germline, CDR1 is MNHEY and CDR2 SMNVEV (reference sequence). CDR3 length: 15 residues. V shed 5 bases, J shed 5 bases, and the junction held 7 bases outside the gene matches.

The rearrangement joins TRBV6-5 to TRBJ2-2; D remains unclear. There are 15 residues in the CDR3. CDR1 MNHEY and CDR2 SVGAGI come from the germline V gene. The germline V and J ends were trimmed by 4 bases and 5 bases, with 14 bases remaining between them. The CDR3 is CASSFGTRPTGELFF. In nucleotides, the CDR3 is TGTGCCAGCAGTTTCGGCACCCGGCCGACCGGGGAGCTGTTTTTT.

On this clone: Other DNA sequences in this sample translate to the same CDR3. J is TRBJ2-5 and V is TRBV9, with 8 bases matching TRBD1. The CDR3 consists of 14 residues. Losses at the gene ends were 2 bases for V and 2 bases for J; bases not matched to a gene: 2. CDR1 SGDLS and CDR2 YYNGEE come from the germline V gene. CDR3 loop: CASSVDRGQETQYF. The CDR3 nucleotides read TGTGCCAGCAGCGTTGACAGGGGACAAGAGACCCAGTACTTC.

This chain links TRBV5-6 with TRBJ2-5, with D possibly matching TRBD1 (5 bases). CDR3 length: 15 residues. Trimming removed 5 bases at V and 2 bases at J, with 16 bases between. Per germline, CDR1 SGHDT and CDR2 YYEEEE. The CDR3 here is CASRPYRTQQETQYF. The CDR3 coding sequence is TGTGCCAGCAGACCCTACAGGACCCAGCAAGAGACCCAGTACTTC.

This rearrangement joins TRBV5-1 to TRBJ1-1; TRBD1 aligns across 7 bases. V lost 0 bases to trimming and J lost 0 bases; unmatched junction nucleotides: 8. Germline V gene data show CDR1 as SGHRS and CDR2 as YFSETQ. The CDR3 extends over 17 amino acids. CDR3 in DNA: TGCGCCAGCAGCTTGGGTACTCCAGGGGGAGTGAACACTGAAGCTTTCTTT. It is translated as CASSLGTPGGVNTEAFF.

J is TRBJ2-5 and V is TRBV5-1, with TRBD2 matching 9 bases. From germline, CDR1 is SGHRS and CDR2 YFSETQ. V gave up 0 bases and J gave up 4 bases; unmatched junction bases: 7. This CDR3 region has 16 residues. CDR3 nucleotides: TGCGCCAGCAGCTTGGAGCCAGCGGGGGGACGAGAGACCCAGTACTTC. Translated: CASSLEPAGGRETQYF.

The rearrangement uses TRBV11-2 and TRBJ2-3; D gene uncertain. The CDR3 sequence is 16 residues long. CDR1 is SGHAT, CDR2 FQNNGV, per germline. V lost 1 base to trimming and J lost 6 bases, with 17 bases between them. The CDR3 reads CASSLAPSGFTDTQYF. DNA of the CDR3: TGTGCCAGCAGCTTAGCTCCTAGTGGGTTCACGGATACGCAGTATTTT. The entire variable domain, with the rest obtained from reference TRBV11-2 and TRBJ2-3, is as follows: EAGVAQSPRYKIIEKRQSVAFWCNPISGHATLYWYQQILGQGPKLLIQFQNNGVVDDSQLPKDRFSAERLKGVDSTLKIQPAKLEDSAVYLCASSLAPSGFTDTQYFGPGTRLTVL.

The gene calls are TRBV5-4 and TRBJ2-5; TRBD1 agrees at 9 bases. CDR3 size: 15 residues. Losses at the gene ends were 4 bases for V and 4 bases for J; bases not matched to a gene: 8. Per the germline V gene, CDR1 is SGHNT and CDR2 is YYREEE (reference sequence). The CDR3 reads CASSTRDRVVETQYF. The CDR3, as DNA: TGTGCCAGCAGCACCCGGGACAGGGTAGTAGAGACCCAGTACTTC. The full variable domain, its missing parts supplied by reference TRBV5-4 and TRBJ2-5, is ETGVTQSPTHLIKTRGQQVTLRCSSQSGHNTVSWYQQALGQGPQFIFQYYREEENGRGNFPPRFSGLQFPNYSSELNVNALELDDSALYLCASSTRDRVVETQYFGPGTRLLVL.

The gene calls are TRBV5-5 and TRBJ2-7; maybe TRBD1 (6 bases). Trimming shortened V by 4 bases and J by 1 base, and 21 bases separated the two germline ends. Germline values: CDR1 SGHKS, CDR2 YYEKEE (reference sequence). This CDR3 spans 17 amino acids. Written as DNA, the CDR3 is TGTGCCAGCAGCGTCCTGGTGGGACACTTATCTTCCTACGAGCAGTACTTC. Translation: CASSVLVGHLSSYEQYF. Full variable domain (rest looked up from reference TRBV5-5 and TRBJ2-7): DAGVTQSPTHLIKTRGQQVTLRCSPISGHKSVSWYQQVLGQGPQFIFQYYEKEERGRGNFPDRFSARQFPNYSSELNVNALLLGDSALYLCASSVLVGHLSSYEQYFGPGTRLTVT.